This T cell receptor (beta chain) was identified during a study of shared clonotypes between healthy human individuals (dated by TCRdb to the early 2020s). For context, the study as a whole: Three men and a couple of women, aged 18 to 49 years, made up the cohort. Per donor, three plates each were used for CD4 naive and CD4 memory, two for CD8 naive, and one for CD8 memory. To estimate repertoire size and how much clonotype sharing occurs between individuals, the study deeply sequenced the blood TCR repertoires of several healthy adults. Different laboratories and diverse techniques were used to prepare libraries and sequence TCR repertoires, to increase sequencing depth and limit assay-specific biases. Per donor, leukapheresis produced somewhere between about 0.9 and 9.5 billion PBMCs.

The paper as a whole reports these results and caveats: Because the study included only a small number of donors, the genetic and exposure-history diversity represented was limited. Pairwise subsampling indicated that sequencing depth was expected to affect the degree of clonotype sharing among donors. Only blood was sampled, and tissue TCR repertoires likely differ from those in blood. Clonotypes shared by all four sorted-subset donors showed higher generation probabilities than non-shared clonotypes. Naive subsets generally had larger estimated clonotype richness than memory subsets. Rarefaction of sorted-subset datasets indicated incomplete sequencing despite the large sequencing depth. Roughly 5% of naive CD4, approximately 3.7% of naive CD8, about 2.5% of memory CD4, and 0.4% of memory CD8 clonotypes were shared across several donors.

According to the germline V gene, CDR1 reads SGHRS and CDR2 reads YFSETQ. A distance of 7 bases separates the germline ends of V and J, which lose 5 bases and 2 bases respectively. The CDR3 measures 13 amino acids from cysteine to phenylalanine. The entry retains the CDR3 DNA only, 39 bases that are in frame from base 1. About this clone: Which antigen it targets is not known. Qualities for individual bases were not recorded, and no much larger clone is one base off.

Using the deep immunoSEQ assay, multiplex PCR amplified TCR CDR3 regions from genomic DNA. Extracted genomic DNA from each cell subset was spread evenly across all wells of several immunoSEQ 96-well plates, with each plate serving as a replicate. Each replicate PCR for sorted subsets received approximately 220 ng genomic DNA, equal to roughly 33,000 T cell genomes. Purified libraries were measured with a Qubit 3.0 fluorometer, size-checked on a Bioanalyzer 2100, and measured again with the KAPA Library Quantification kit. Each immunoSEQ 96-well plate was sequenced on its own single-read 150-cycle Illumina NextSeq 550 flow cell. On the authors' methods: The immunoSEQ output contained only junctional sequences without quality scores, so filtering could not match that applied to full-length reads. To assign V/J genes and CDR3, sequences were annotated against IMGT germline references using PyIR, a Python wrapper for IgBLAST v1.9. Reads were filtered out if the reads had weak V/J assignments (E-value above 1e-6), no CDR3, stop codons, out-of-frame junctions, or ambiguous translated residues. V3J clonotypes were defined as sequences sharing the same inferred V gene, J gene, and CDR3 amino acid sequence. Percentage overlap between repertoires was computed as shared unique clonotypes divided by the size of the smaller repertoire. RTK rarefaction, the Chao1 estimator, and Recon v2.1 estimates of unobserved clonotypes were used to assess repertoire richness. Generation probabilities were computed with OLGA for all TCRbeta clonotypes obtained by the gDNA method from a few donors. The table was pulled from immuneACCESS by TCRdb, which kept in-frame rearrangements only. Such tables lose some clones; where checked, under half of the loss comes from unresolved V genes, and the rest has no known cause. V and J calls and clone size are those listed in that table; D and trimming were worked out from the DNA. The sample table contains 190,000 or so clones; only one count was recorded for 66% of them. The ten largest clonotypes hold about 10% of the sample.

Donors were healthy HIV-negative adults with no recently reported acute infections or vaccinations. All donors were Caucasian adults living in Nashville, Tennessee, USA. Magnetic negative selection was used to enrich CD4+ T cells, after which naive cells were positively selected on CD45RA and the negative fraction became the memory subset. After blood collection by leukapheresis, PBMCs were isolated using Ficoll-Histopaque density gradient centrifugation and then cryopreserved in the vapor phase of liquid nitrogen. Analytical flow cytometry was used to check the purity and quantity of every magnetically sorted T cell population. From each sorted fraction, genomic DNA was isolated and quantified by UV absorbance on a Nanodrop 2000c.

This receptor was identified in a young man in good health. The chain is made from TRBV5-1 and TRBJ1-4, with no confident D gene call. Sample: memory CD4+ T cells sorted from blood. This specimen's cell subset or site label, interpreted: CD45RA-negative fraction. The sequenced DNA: TGCGCCAGCAGTCCCGTGACTAATGAAAAACTGTTTTTT. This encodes CASSPVTNEKLFF.